A single sample gave rise to the 13 T cell receptor beta chains below, sequenced in a study of T-cell memory formation after mild COVID-19. TCRdb re-analysed the 5' RACE reads in MiXCR, keeping a single row per CDR3 protein. This sample has 550,000 to 700,000 distinct CDR3 sequences, with roughly 17% found just once. The sequencing input was PBMCs or a T cell subset sorted from them (not recorded which). The receptors come from an adult woman who had mild COVID-19 (a few samples of this study predate the infection). Cell type and time point are not known.

This clonotype was counted once. The chain uses TRBV5-4 and TRBJ2-7; D possibly matches TRBD1 or TRBD2 (7 bases each). CDR1 SGHNT and CDR2 YYREEE come from the germline V gene (reference sequence). The CDR3 is made up of 14 amino acids. V was clipped by 4 bases and J by 6 bases, with 17 bases between them. CDR3 sequence (DNA): TGTGCCAGCAGCCGGGAGGTGACAGGGACCGAGCAGTACTTC. Translation: CASSREVTGTEQYF. The full variable domain, rest sourced from reference TRBV5-4 and TRBJ2-7, is ETGVTQSPTHLIKTRGQQVTLRCSSQSGHNTVSWYQQALGQGPQFIFQYYREEENGRGNFPPRFSGLQFPNYSSELNVNALELDDSALYLCASSREVTGTEQYFGPGTRLTVT.

In its sample, this clonotype was seen once. One end of the junction does not line up with germline, which may come from a read error. The chain employs TRBV6-5 and TRBJ1-1; a possible D gene is TRBD1 (6 bases). The CDR3 runs to 12 residues. From germline, CDR1 is MNHEY and CDR2 SVGAGI. The DNA for the CDR3 is TGTGCCAGCAGAGACAGGCTCACTGAAGCTTTATTT. Its translation: CASRDRLTEALF.

This clonotype has just a few counts. The genes are TRBV5-4 and TRBJ2-7; 10 bases agree with TRBD2. With 0 bases clipped from V and 7 bases from J, the junction kept 10 bases outside the gene matches. The germline CDR1 and CDR2 sequences are SGHNT and YYREEE (reference sequence). This CDR3 contains 16 residues. CDR3 coding DNA: TGTGCCAGCAGCTTGGGCGCAGCGGGAGGGCCGGGAGAGCAGTACTTC. Translating it yields CASSLGAAGGPGEQYF.

The V gene is TRBV7-2, the J gene TRBJ1-1, with TRBD1 identical over 12 bases. The trim removed 4 bases at V and 4 bases at J, leaving 10 bases unmatched. This CDR3 is built from 17 residues. Germline V gene data show CDR1 as SGHTA and CDR2 as FQGNSA. The CDR3 loop is CASSSGTGGRTGTEAFF. The CDR3 coding sequence is TGTGCCAGCAGCTCGGGGACAGGGGGCCGGACAGGCACTGAAGCTTTCTTT.

This clonotype came up a few times. This chain uses TRBV7-9 with TRBJ1-5, with D possibly TRBD1 on 5 matching bases. The length of the CDR3 is 17 residues. V dropped 1 base and J dropped 3 bases, with 16 bases sitting between them. Germline CDR1 reads SEHNR; CDR2 reads FQNEAQ (reference sequence). The DNA for the CDR3 is TGTGCCAGCAGCTTAGGCGGGGTCCAGGGTTCCAATCAGCCCCAGCATTTT. It codes for CASSLGGVQGSNQPQHF. Based on the CDR3 plus reference TRBV7-9 and TRBJ1-5, the full variable domain is DTGVSQNPRHKITKRGQNVTFRCDPISEHNRLYWYRQTLGQGPEFLTYFQNEAQLEKSRLLSDRFSAERPKGSFSTLEIQRTEQGDSAMYLCASSLGGVQGSNQPQHFGDGTRLSIL.

In this sample, this clonotype turned up once. The V gene is TRBV7-9, the J gene TRBJ2-1, with TRBD1 identical over 7 bases. Germline-derived CDR1 and CDR2 are SEHNR and FQNEAQ (reference sequence). Trimming cost V 4 bases and J 1 base; bases outside gene matches: 7. The CDR3 contains 16 residues. The DNA of the CDR3 is TGTGCCAGCAGCTCCATAAGACAGGGTTCCTACAATGAGCAGTTCTTC. Translating it yields CASSSIRQGSYNEQFF.

As DNA, the CDR3 is TGTGCCAGCAGCTCGAGGGGGTATGAAGCTTTCTTT. Translation gives CASSSRGYEAFF. The rearrangement joins TRBV5-4 to TRBJ1-1, with TRBD1 as a possible D gene (6 bases). The CDR3 is made up of 12 amino acids. Trimming took off 3 bases at V and 7 bases at J, with 10 bases between the two ends. Germline V lookup: CDR1 SGHNT, CDR2 YYREEE (reference sequence). Supplemented by reference TRBV5-4 and TRBJ1-1, the full variable domain reads ETGVTQSPTHLIKTRGQQVTLRCSSQSGHNTVSWYQQALGQGPQFIFQYYREEENGRGNFPPRFSGLQFPNYSSELNVNALELDDSALYLCASSSRGYEAFFGQGTRLTVV.

This clonotype was counted only a few times. V gene TRBV6-2 or TRBV6-3 combines with J gene TRBJ2-7, with D maybe TRBD2 (5 bases). Trimming removed 4 bases from V and 4 bases from J, with 20 bases in between. This CDR3 is 16 amino acids long. Germline V CDR1 and CDR2: MNHEY, SVGEGT. The CDR3 DNA is TGTGCCAGCAGTTTGCGGTCTTCGCGGGTGGAGTACGAGCAGTACTTC. Protein sequence: CASSLRSSRVEYEQYF.

Concerning this clonotype itself: A junction end diverges from the germline sequence, so it may reflect a read error. This rearrangement joins TRBV30 to TRBJ1-1; D is unclear. Germline lookup yields CDR1 GTSNPN and CDR2 SVGIG (reference sequence). This CDR3 is 9 amino acids long. The CDR3 region has the DNA TGTGCCTGGAAGGATGGCATCCTATTT. It specifies CAWKDGILF.

This clonotype was observed a few times. The chain uses TRBV29-1 and TRBJ1-1, with 11 positions matching TRBD1. Unmatched junction bases numbered 11, after V lost 5 bases and J lost 6 bases. Germline V gene sequence: CDR1 SQVTM, CDR2 ANQGSEA. The CDR3 contains 15 residues. The CDR3 loop is CSVLFSGTGGPEAFF. CDR3 bases: TGCAGCGTTTTGTTCTCCGGGACAGGGGGTCCTGAAGCTTTCTTT.

This clonotype appeared a few times. The CDR3 DNA follows: TGCGCCAGCAGCTCTCTAGCGGGAGGTACCGATGAGCAGTTCTTC. Encoded protein: CASSSLAGGTDEQFF. The rearrangement joins TRBV5-1 to TRBJ2-1, with 11 bases that match TRBD2. Per the germline V gene, CDR1 is SGHRS and CDR2 is YFSETQ. The junction had 7 bases not matched to a gene; V was cut back by 3 bases and J by 8 bases. The CDR3 runs to 15 residues.

In its sample, this clonotype was seen a few times. The chain employs TRBV6-5 and TRBJ1-1; D is uncertain. This CDR3 is built from 18 residues. V shed 0 bases and J shed 0 bases, with 17 bases lying between them. Germline values: CDR1 MNHEY, CDR2 SVGAGI. The CDR3 DNA reads as TGTGCCAGCAGTTACTCAACTGTCGGGTACGGCCTGAACACTGAAGCTTTCTTT. This sequence encodes CASSYSTVGYGLNTEAFF.

This clonotype was observed a handful of times. The chain has TRBV6-5 and TRBJ2-7; 7 positions agree with TRBD1. Trimming cost V 6 bases and J 0 bases; bases outside gene matches: 8. Per the germline V gene, CDR1 is MNHEY and CDR2 is SVGAGI. The CDR3 runs 15 residues. CDR3 in DNA: TGTGCCAGCAGCTGGGACAGCCGGTTCTCCTACGAGCAGTACTTC. It is translated as CASSWDSRFSYEQYF.